This T cell receptor (beta chain) is drawn from a study of shared clonotypes between healthy human individuals (dated by TCRdb to the early 2020s). For the study in its entirety: Three men and two women, aged 18 to 49 years, made up the cohort. Each donor's leukapheresis produced roughly between roughly 0.85 and 10 billion PBMCs. To increase sequencing depth and limit assay-specific biases, TCR repertoire library preparation and sequencing were carried out by different laboratories using diverse techniques. To estimate repertoire size and how much clonotype sharing occurs between individuals, the study deeply sequenced the blood TCR repertoires of about 5 healthy adults.

To note about this clone: Its antigen is still unknown. Base quality data are lacking; no much larger clone is found one base away.

Donors were healthy HIV-negative adults with no recently reported acute infections or vaccinations. Every donor was a Caucasian adult living in Nashville, Tennessee, USA. For unsorted samples, 75 million to 90 million PBMCs were counted, and genomic DNA was extracted using the QIAamp DNA Blood Mini kit. After blood collection by leukapheresis, PBMCs were isolated using Ficoll-Histopaque density gradient centrifugation and then cryopreserved in the vapor phase of liquid nitrogen. Study-wide findings and limitations: Based on pairwise subsampling, the degree of clonotype sharing among donors was expected to be affected by sequencing depth. Sampling was restricted to blood, and TCR repertoires in tissue are likely to differ from TCR repertoires in blood. Because the study included only a small number of donors, the genetic and exposure-history diversity represented was limited.

TCR CDR3 regions were amplified from genomic DNA by multiplex PCR using the deep immunoSEQ assay. For each cell subset, the extracted genomic DNA was distributed evenly across all wells of several immunoSEQ 96-well plates, and each plate served as one replicate. Each replicate PCR for unsorted PBMC received 300 to 350 ng genomic DNA, equal to approximately 30,000 T cell genomes. Ten immunoSEQ deep assay plates were used to sequence unsorted PBMC genomic DNA. Purified libraries were measured with a Qubit 3.0 fluorometer, size-checked on a Bioanalyzer 2100, and measured again with the KAPA Library Quantification kit. Every immunoSEQ 96-well plate was sequenced on a separate single-read 150-cycle Illumina NextSeq 550 flow cell. Concerning the study's data processing: Because only junctional sequences without quality scores were contained in the immunoSEQ output, filtering matching that applied to full-length reads could not be performed. Sequences were annotated with PyIR, a Python wrapper for IgBLAST v1.9, using IMGT germline references to assign V/J genes and CDR3. Reads were filtered out if the reads had weak V/J assignments (E-value above 1e-6), no CDR3, stop codons, out-of-frame junctions, or ambiguous translated residues. V3J clonotypes were defined as sequences sharing the same inferred V gene, J gene, and CDR3 amino acid sequence. Percentage overlap between repertoires was calculated by dividing the number of shared unique clonotypes by the size of the smaller repertoire. Richness of each repertoire was evaluated using RTK rarefaction, the Chao1 estimator, and Recon v2.1 estimates of unobserved clonotypes. This is the immuneACCESS table as TCRdb keeps it, with only in-frame sequences that have V and J called. A part of the clones is gone; compared with another copy, unresolved V genes explain less than half, and the rest is unexplained. D and trimming were read from the DNA, whereas the V and J calls and clone size are those reported in that table. Across this sample there are approximately 470,000 clones, with 70% to 85% seen only once. The ten biggest clones cover approximately 12% of the sample.

Trimming takes 5 bases from V and 0 bases from J, and the germline ends sit 11 bases apart. The CDR3, cysteine through phenylalanine, is 14 amino acids long. CDR3 DNA is the only sequence kept; it has 42 bases, read in frame from the first base. Via the germline V gene, CDR1 is MNHNS and CDR2 SASEGT. This sequence uses TRBV6-1 and TRBJ2-7, with the D gene not confidently named. The source material was PBMCs. This TCR was recovered from a woman aged 40 to 50 in good health. Some clones in this sample may be carry-over from other donors' samples. The bases read TGTGCCAGCAGTTCACACGGAAACTCCTACGAGCAGTACTTC. The encoded protein is CASSSHGNSYEQYF.